These 26 T cell receptor beta chains came from one sample sequenced in a study of blood T cell repertoires in COVID-19. The repertoire was sequenced with immunoSEQ multiplex PCR; TCRdb's copy has only in-frame clones and lacks some. Counted here are approximately 65,000 clones, roughly 85% occurring once; the ten biggest clones make up less than 1.5%. The sequenced sample consisted of peripheral blood. Receptors originate from a man between 40 and 49 years old with acute or convalescent COVID-19.

The rearrangement joins TRBV4-1 to TRBJ1-1; no clear D. CDR3 length: 14 amino acids. V lost 0 bases to trimming and J lost 7 bases, with 12 bases between them. Germline values: CDR1 MGHRA, CDR2 YSYEKL. Here the CDR3 reads CASSQDLRSGEAFF. CDR3 coding DNA: TGCGCCAGCAGCCAAGATCTAAGGTCGGGTGAAGCTTTCTTT.

This chain uses TRBV9 with TRBJ2-5; 7 bases fit TRBD2. The CDR3 is 16 amino acids. With V trimmed by 0 bases and J by 4 bases, 9 bases remained unmatched. Per germline, CDR1 SGDLS and CDR2 YYNGEE. CDR3 protein: CASSVGARLAVETQYF. CDR3 nucleotides: TGTGCCAGCAGCGTAGGGGCCCGACTAGCAGTAGAGACCCAGTACTTC.

This clone was detected only a few times. V is TRBV29-1 and J is TRBJ1-2; 7 nucleotides line up with TRBD1. The ends lost 3 bases at V and 4 bases at J; junction bases unmatched: 2. CDR1 and CDR2 (germline): SQVTM, ANQGSEA. This CDR3 contains 12 residues. This chain's CDR3 is CSVDRDSYGYTF. As DNA, the CDR3 is TGCAGCGTTGACCGGGACAGCTATGGCTACACCTTC.

This clone has only a few counts. V gene TRBV5-5 combines with J gene TRBJ1-2; TRBD1 might be the D (6 bases). Between the trimmed V and J ends, which lost 4 bases and 3 bases, there was a span of 7 bases. The length of the CDR3 is 12 residues. The germline gives CDR1 SGHKS, CDR2 YYEKEE (reference sequence). CDR3 DNA: TGTGCCAGCAGCCACAGGGACTATGGCTACACCTTC. Translated: CASSHRDYGYTF.

The V call is TRBV5-4, the J call TRBJ1-2; perhaps TRBD1 as D (6 bases). With 1 base removed from V and 0 bases from J, the gap between germline ends came to 13 bases. Germline assignment: CDR1 SGHNT and CDR2 YYREEE (reference sequence). The CDR3 is made up of 16 amino acids. CDR3 coding DNA: TGTGCCAGCAGCTTGCCAGACAGGAGTCCTAACTATGGCTACACCTTC. It encodes CASSLPDRSPNYGYTF.

The chain employs TRBV3-1 (or the pseudogene TRBV3-2) and TRBJ1-2, with a tentative D call TRBD1 (6 bases). Deletions cut 2 bases from V and 3 bases from J, with 16 bases between. The CDR3 totals 16 residues. From germline, CDR1 is LGHDT and CDR2 YNNKEL (reference sequence). CDR3 sequence reads: CASSQTGGGGHYGYTF. CDR3 nucleotide sequence: TGTGCCAGCAGCCAAACTGGTGGGGGGGGCCACTATGGCTACACCTTC.

The chain joins TRBV7-9 to TRBJ1-2; 8 nucleotides agree with TRBD1. The ends lost 5 bases at V and 3 bases at J; junction bases unmatched: 5. This CDR3 has 14 residues. CDR1 and CDR2 from the germline V gene are SEHNR and FQNEAQ (reference sequence). CDR3 nucleotide sequence: TGTGCCAGCAGCGTCGGGACAGGCTACTATGGCTACACCTTC. The encoded protein is CASSVGTGYYGYTF.

J is TRBJ1-2 and V is TRBV2; no firm D call. The CDR3 runs to 13 residues. Per germline, CDR1 SNHLY and CDR2 FYNNEI. V was clipped by 2 bases and J by 7 bases, with 11 bases between them. CDR3 bases: TGTGCCAGCAGTGAACGGAACCGAGGTGGCTACACCTTC. The encoded protein is CASSERNRGGYTF. Complete variable domain (other parts from reference TRBV2 and TRBJ1-2): EPEVTQTPSHQVTQMGQEVILRCVPISNHLYFYWYRQILGQKVEFLVSFYNNEISEKSEIFDDQFSVERPDGSNFTLKIRSTKLEDSAMYFCASSERNRGGYTFGSGTRLTVV.

V usage is TRBV6-1 and J usage is TRBJ1-2, with D hard to call. Trimming took off 1 base at V and 1 base at J, with 7 bases between the two ends. The CDR3 totals 14 residues. Germline assignment: CDR1 MNHNS and CDR2 SASEGT. The CDR3, as DNA: TGTGCCAGCAGTGAAGATGGCATTAACTATGGCTACACCTTC. Translating it yields CASSEDGINYGYTF.

The chain employs TRBV11-2 and TRBJ2-7; 8 bases line up with TRBD1. The trim removed 4 bases at V and 6 bases at J, leaving 14 bases unmatched. Germline V gene lookup returns CDR1 SGHAT and CDR2 FQNNGV. CDR3 size: 16 residues. CDR3 protein: CASSYIQGQGRTEQYF. The CDR3 DNA sequence: TGTGCCAGCAGCTACATACAAGGACAGGGAAGAACCGAGCAGTACTTC.

The chain carries TRBV25-1 and TRBJ1-2; D might be TRBD1 (5 bases). Germline V gives CDR1 MGHDK, CDR2 SYGVNS. CDR3 length: 14 residues. V was cut by 1 base and J by 8 bases, with 14 bases left in between. CDR3 nucleotides: TGTGCCAGCAGTGAATTAGGCAGGGCCGACGGCTACACCTTC. Residues: CASSELGRADGYTF.

The chain employs TRBV2 and TRBJ1-1, with D possibly matching TRBD1 (6 bases). V was clipped by 7 bases and J by 8 bases, with 17 bases between them. The CDR3 covers 13 residues. From germline, CDR1 is SNHLY and CDR2 FYNNEI. The CDR3 DNA reads TGTGCCAGCAACCTACAGGGTTTGATAGAAGCTTTCTTT. This gives the protein CASNLQGLIEAFF. Using reference TRBV2 and TRBJ1-1 for the parts outside the CDR3, the full variable domain is EPEVTQTPSHQVTQMGQEVILRCVPISNHLYFYWYRQILGQKVEFLVSFYNNEISEKSEIFDDQFSVERPDGSNFTLKIRSTKLEDSAMYFCASNLQGLIEAFFGQGTRLTVV.

V gene TRBV6-1 combines with J gene TRBJ1-2; 7 bases agree with TRBD1. V gave up 1 base and J gave up 8 bases; unmatched junction bases: 10. Germline V lookup: CDR1 MNHNS, CDR2 SASEGT. The CDR3 is made up of 15 amino acids. DNA for the CDR3: TGTGCCAGCAGTGAAGGGCGGAACAGGGGATACGGCTACACCTTC. Its protein is CASSEGRNRGYGYTF.

The gene calls are TRBV15 and TRBJ2-7; 8 bases align to TRBD2. Trimming removed 8 bases from V and 2 bases from J; junction bases left unmatched: 11. Germline V lookup: CDR1 LNHNV, CDR2 YYDKDF (reference sequence). This CDR3 comprises 15 residues. The CDR3 spells CATGAGGYPTYEQYF. For the CDR3, the DNA is TGTGCCACCGGCGCGGGGGGCTATCCAACCTACGAGCAGTACTTC. Supplemented by reference TRBV15 and TRBJ2-7, the full variable domain reads DAMVIQNPRYQVTQFGKPVTLSCSQTLNHNVMYWYQQKSSQAPKLLFHYYDKDFNNEADTPDNFQSRRPNTSFCFLDIRSPGLGDTAMYLCATGAGGYPTYEQYFGPGTRLTVT.

V gene TRBV19 combines with J gene TRBJ2-4; 7 positions agree with TRBD2. From germline, CDR1 is LNHDA and CDR2 SQIVND (reference sequence). The CDR3 contains 13 residues. J lost 6 bases, V lost 6 bases, and 5 bases had no gene match. This CDR3 reads CASSLGGGNIQYF. CDR3 in DNA: TGTGCCAGTAGCCTCGGCGGGGGAAACATTCAGTACTTC. The full variable domain, its missing parts supplied by reference TRBV19 and TRBJ2-4, is DGGITQSPKYLFRKEGQNVTLSCEQNLNHDAMYWYRQDPGQGLRLIYYSQIVNDFQKGDIAEGYSVSREKKESFPLTVTSAQKNPTAFYLCASSLGGGNIQYFGAGTRLSVL.

The genes are TRBV24-1 and TRBJ1-1; D gene ambiguous. CDR1 and CDR2 (germline): KGHDR, SFDVKD. Trimming left V 0 bases short and J 10 bases short, with 14 bases between. The CDR3 contains 14 residues. The DNA of the CDR3 is TGTGCCACCAGTGATTTGTCGGACTTAGCGGGAGCTTTCTTT. Translation: CATSDLSDLAGAFF.

The chain uses TRBV27 and TRBJ2-6; 12 bases are shared with TRBD1. Germline CDR1 MNHEY, CDR2 SMNVEV (reference sequence). This CDR3 contains 19 residues. J gave up 4 bases and V 2 bases, and 9 bases lay outside the gene matches. The CDR3 bases are TGTGCCAGCAGTTTACCATCGGGGACAGGGGGCGCCGGGGCCAACGTCCTGACTTTC. As protein: CASSLPSGTGGAGANVLTF.

V and J are TRBV10-1 and TRBJ2-1; TRBD2 matches at 14 bases. This CDR3 region has 17 residues. The V and J ends lost 5 bases and 1 base, in that order; junction bases with no gene match: 4. Germline CDR1 is WNHNN and CDR2 is SYGVQD (reference sequence). Here the CDR3 DNA reads TGCGCCAGCAGTAGGACTAGCGGGGGGCTGTCCTACAATGAGCAGTTCTTC. This codes for CASSRTSGGLSYNEQFF.

The table lists this clone with a few counts. The rearrangement links TRBV29-1 to TRBJ1-5; TRBD1 matches at 7 bases. Germline V gene sequence: CDR1 SQVTM, CDR2 ANQGSEA. V dropped 1 base and J dropped 5; count of bases not matched to a gene: 5. This CDR3 is built from 14 residues. CDR3 region: CSVEGGGGDQPQHF. Written as DNA, the CDR3 is TGCAGCGTTGAAGGAGGAGGGGGCGATCAGCCCCAGCATTTT.

J is TRBJ1-1 and V is TRBV3-1 (or the pseudogene TRBV3-2); possibly TRBD1 for D (5 bases). Germline-derived CDR1 and CDR2 are LGHDT and YNNKEL (reference sequence). V was pared by 4 bases and J by 5 bases, with 17 bases between. This CDR3 has 15 amino acids. CDR3 DNA sequence: TGTGCCAGCAGCCTCCTAAATCGGGGGGGGACTGAAGCTTTCTTT. Amino acids: CASSLLNRGGTEAFF.

This chain links TRBV3-1 (or the pseudogene TRBV3-2) with TRBJ2-1; unclear D gene. Germline CDR1 reads LGHDT; CDR2 reads YNNKEL (reference sequence). Trimming removed 0 bases from V and 8 bases from J, with 11 bases in between. CDR3 length: 14 residues. The CDR3 here is CASSQDAVGHEQFF. As DNA, the CDR3 is TGTGCCAGCAGCCAAGACGCTGTGGGCCATGAGCAGTTCTTC.

This chain connects TRBV7-9 to TRBJ1-3; D is possibly TRBD1 (6 bases). CDR1 SEHNR and CDR2 FQNEAQ come from the germline V gene (reference sequence). The CDR3 is 15 amino acids. V was trimmed by 3 bases and J by 0 bases, leaving 9 bases between them. Here the CDR3 DNA reads TGTGCCAGCAGCTTTGGACAGCACTCTGGAAACACCATATATTTT. Residues: CASSFGQHSGNTIYF.

This chain uses TRBV11-2 with TRBJ1-2; 8 bases agree with TRBD1. Trimming cost V 5 bases and J 4 bases; bases outside gene matches: 3. Looked up from germline, CDR1 is SGHAT and CDR2 is FQNNGV. The CDR3 covers 13 residues. Here the CDR3 reads CASSLTGGYGYTF. In DNA form, the CDR3 reads TGTGCCAGCAGCCTCACAGGGGGCTATGGCTACACCTTC.

The chain has TRBV29-1 and TRBJ2-7; D not certain. Trimming removed 4 bases at V and 7 bases at J, with 11 bases between. The CDR3 is 11 residues long. From germline, CDR1 is SQVTM and CDR2 ANQGSEA. CDR3 sequence reads: CSVGGQYEQYF. As DNA, the CDR3 is TGCAGCGTTGGTGGTCAGTATGAGCAGTACTTC.

The V call is TRBV4-1, the J call TRBJ1-6, with D unclear. The CDR3 is made up of 12 amino acids. The V gene lost 4 bases and the J gene lost 7 bases, with 5 bases spanning the gap. Germline V lookup: CDR1 MGHRA, CDR2 YSYEKL. The CDR3 region has the DNA TGCGCCAGCAGCCTAATCAATTCACCCCTCCACTTT. Protein sequence: CASSLINSPLHF.

The CDR3 DNA follows: TGTGCCAGTAGTAAAACGGGGGGGCCAAATGAGCAGTTCTTC. Translating it yields CASSKTGGPNEQFF. The chain carries TRBV19 and TRBJ2-1; 8 nucleotides align to TRBD2. This CDR3 has 14 residues. The V segment lost 4 bases and the J segment 7 bases; nucleotides outside the gene matches: 6. CDR1 is LNHDA and CDR2 is SQIVND in the germline V gene (reference sequence).